This T cell receptor beta chain was retrieved from a study of T-cell memory formation after mild COVID-19. Overall study findings and caveats: Cross-reactive memory apparently joined, as some responding clones appeared in pre-infection memory.

TCR alpha and TCR beta cDNA libraries carrying sample barcodes and UMIs were produced by 5'RACE using constant-segment primers. TCRdb used MiXCR to reprocess the 5' RACE reads, holding one entry per CDR3 protein. The data show 110,000 to 150,000 distinct CDR3 sequences, 14% seen once. The length of the CDR3 is 12 residues. Germline CDR1 SGHRS, CDR2 YFSETQ. V lost 5 bases to trimming and J lost 4 bases; unmatched junction nucleotides: 3. This clonotype was picked up a small number of times. Antigen specificity is unknown. The sample was PBMCs or a T cell subset sorted from them (not recorded which). The chain links TRBV5-1 to TRBJ2-7; 7 bases line up with TRBD1. The sequence was collected from an adult woman who had mild COVID-19 (a few samples of this study predate the infection). Cell type and time point are not known. The DNA for the CDR3 is TGCGCCAGCAGTACAGGGGAGTACGAGCAGTACTTC. Its protein is CASSTGEYEQYF. Using reference TRBV5-1 and TRBJ2-7 for the parts outside the CDR3, the full variable domain is KAGVTQTPRYLIKTRGQQVTLSCSPISGHRSVSWYQQTPGQGLQFLFEYFSETQRNKGNFPGRFSGRQFSNSRSEMNVSTLELGDSALYLCASSTGEYEQYFGPGTRLTVT.